Shown below are 25 T cell receptor beta chains from a single sample sequenced in a study of control samples from healthy donors and cancer patients. Some clones are missing from TCRdb's copy, which holds only in-frame ones; the method was immunoSEQ multiplex PCR. Of roughly 55,000 clones in the sample, 80% to 95% are singletons; the top ten hold approximately 1.5%. Sequencing was carried out using PBMCs. All receptors come from a man aged 35-49 years with colorectal cancer.

The V gene is TRBV3-1 (or the pseudogene TRBV3-2), the J gene TRBJ1-1, with 9 nucleotides matching TRBD1. The germline V gene encodes CDR1 LGHDT and CDR2 YNNKEL (reference sequence). The junction had 12 bases not matched to a gene; V was cut back by 1 base and J by 12 bases. The CDR3 runs 15 residues. The CDR3 region is CASSQVRDSGTGSFF. DNA for the CDR3: TGTGCCAGCAGCCAAGTAAGAGACAGCGGGACAGGGTCTTTCTTT.

The rearrangement links TRBV19 to TRBJ2-1; D unclear. CDR1 is LNHDA and CDR2 is SQIVND in the germline V gene (reference sequence). This CDR3 comprises 13 residues. V shed 1 base and J shed 10 bases, with 11 bases lying between them. The CDR3 sequence is CASSIVPTSEQFF. CDR3 in DNA: TGTGCCAGTAGTATAGTCCCGACTTCCGAGCAGTTCTTC.

This chain connects TRBV14 to TRBJ2-7; 9 nucleotides align to TRBD1. V was pared by 4 bases and J by 2 bases, with 6 bases of the junction left unmatched. In germline, CDR1 is SGHDN, CDR2 FVKESK. The CDR3 has 15 amino acids. Written as DNA, the CDR3 is TGTGCCAGCAGCCTAGGCACAGGGGGCCCCTACGAGCAGTACTTC. It encodes CASSLGTGGPYEQYF.

The chain couples TRBV30 to TRBJ2-3; possible D gene TRBD2, 5 bases. V was clipped by 0 bases and J by 4 bases, with 8 bases between them. The CDR3 is 13 amino acids. Germline V CDR1 and CDR2: GTSNPN, SVGIG (reference sequence). CDR3 in DNA: TGTGCCTGGAGTGTTAACGGGGCAGATACGCAGTATTTT. This translates into CAWSVNGADTQYF. The full variable domain, with the rest looked up from reference TRBV30 and TRBJ2-3, is SQTIHQWPATLVQPVGSPLSLECTVEGTSNPNLYWYRQAAGRGLQLLFYSVGIGQISSEVPQNLSASRPQDRQFILSSKKLLLSDSGFYLCAWSVNGADTQYFGPGTRLTVL.

The chain recombines TRBV3-1 (or the pseudogene TRBV3-2) with TRBJ1-2; 12 bases agree with TRBD1. V lost 1 base and J lost 7; bases outside the gene matches: 4. This CDR3 comprises 15 residues. Germline V gene data show CDR1 as LGHDT and CDR2 as YNNKEL (reference sequence). CDR3 amino acids: CASSQVGTGGSGYTF. DNA for the CDR3: TGTGCCAGCAGCCAAGTTGGGACAGGGGGCAGTGGCTACACCTTC.

V usage is TRBV7-9 and J usage is TRBJ1-4; 10 positions agree with TRBD1. The CDR3 covers 15 residues. Losses at the gene ends were 4 bases for V and 7 bases for J; bases not matched to a gene: 6. CDR1 is SEHNR and CDR2 is FQNEAQ in the germline V gene (reference sequence). The DNA for the CDR3 is TGTGCCAGCAGCTCCAGGACAGGGGGGGCTGAAAAACTGTTTTTT. Translation: CASSSRTGGAEKLFF.

CDR3 DNA sequence: TGTGCCAGCAGCAACCGGACAGGGGGCGGATTTTCCAATCAGCCCCAGCATTTT. Amino acid sequence: CASSNRTGGGFSNQPQHF. The chain links TRBV7-2 to TRBJ1-5, with 11 bases fitting TRBD1. CDR3 size: 18 residues. J lost 3 bases, V lost 5 bases, and 12 bases had no gene match. Germline CDR1 is SGHTA and CDR2 is FQGNSA.

The gene calls are TRBV6-1 and TRBJ2-1; 12 nucleotides match TRBD2. The V segment lost 1 base and the J segment 12 bases; nucleotides outside the gene matches: 7. From germline, CDR1 is MNHNS and CDR2 SASEGT. The CDR3 extends over 15 amino acids. The DNA for the CDR3 is TGTGCCAGCAGTGAAGAGGGACTAGCGGGTCTCAGGCAGTTCTTC. Protein: CASSEEGLAGLRQFF.

This chain links TRBV6-5 with TRBJ1-6; 7 bases fit TRBD1. This CDR3 contains 15 residues. Per germline, CDR1 MNHEY and CDR2 SVGAGI. The junction had 9 bases not matched to a gene; V was cut back by 6 bases and J by 7 bases. In nucleotides, the CDR3 is TGTGCCAGCAGGGTACCGGGACAGCAAAATTCACCCCTCCACTTT. This encodes CASRVPGQQNSPLHF.

The chain couples TRBV13 to TRBJ1-1, with 7 bases aligning to TRBD1. V lost 8 bases, J lost 7 bases, and 16 bases stayed unmatched. CDR1 PRHDT and CDR2 FYEKMQ come from the germline V gene (reference sequence). This CDR3 is 15 amino acids long. In DNA, the CDR3 is TGTGCCAGCTTGGCCGGCAGGGGGGTCTCGGGTGAAGCTTTCTTT. Amino acids: CASLAGRGVSGEAFF. Supplemented by reference TRBV13 and TRBJ1-1, the full variable domain reads AAGVIQSPRHLIKEKRETATLKCYPIPRHDTVYWYQQGPGQDPQFLISFYEKMQSDKGSIPDRFSAQQFSDYHSELNMSSLELGDSALYFCASLAGRGVSGEAFFGQGTRLTVV.

The chain couples TRBV7-2 to TRBJ2-5; D may be TRBD1 (5 bases). The CDR3 consists of 14 residues. From germline, CDR1 is SGHTA and CDR2 FQGNSA. V lost 5 bases and J lost 7, with 17 bases in between. CDR3 bases: TGTGCCAGCAGCCCTAGGGAATTTAGGGGGACCCAGTACTTC. This codes for CASSPREFRGTQYF. The entire variable domain, with the rest obtained from reference TRBV7-2 and TRBJ2-5, is as follows: GAGVSQSPSNKVTEKGKDVELRCDPISGHTALYWYRQSLGQGLEFLIYFQGNSAPDKSGLPSDRFSAERTGGSVSTLTIQRTQQEDSAVYLCASSPREFRGTQYFGPGTRLLVL.

This chain joins TRBV19 and TRBJ1-1; perhaps TRBD1 as D (5 bases). The V end lost 3 bases, the J end lost 1 base, and 9 bases lay between the germline ends. Germline CDR1 is LNHDA and CDR2 is SQIVND (reference sequence). The CDR3 loop spans 14 amino acids. The CDR3 sequence is CASSMRQQNTEAFF. In nucleotides, the CDR3 is TGTGCCAGTAGTATGAGACAGCAGAACACTGAAGCTTTCTTT.

This CDR3 is CAGTPGAPGTEAFF. As DNA, the CDR3 is TGTGCCGGAACTCCCGGGGCCCCGGGAACTGAAGCTTTCTTT. The chain uses TRBV2 and TRBJ1-1; possible D gene TRBD1, 5 bases. Trimming pared 11 bases from V and 5 bases from J, leaving 21 bases between. The CDR3 length is 14 residues. The V gene's germline CDR1 is SNHLY and CDR2 FYNNEI.

The V and J genes are TRBV27 and TRBJ1-4; TRBD1 might be the D (5 bases). V lost 1 base, J lost 8 bases, and 17 bases lay in between. The length of the CDR3 is 16 residues. Germline lookup yields CDR1 MNHEY and CDR2 SMNVEV (reference sequence). The CDR3 protein is CASSLYPGGGWEKLFF. The CDR3 DNA reads as TGTGCCAGCAGTTTATATCCCGGGGGGGGATGGGAAAAACTGTTTTTT.

The gene calls are TRBV18 and TRBJ1-4, with a possible D match to TRBD1 (6 bases). Germline-derived CDR1 and CDR2 are KGHSH and LQKENI. The CDR3 is made up of 15 amino acids. V was trimmed by 4 bases and J by 5 bases, leaving 14 bases between them. The DNA for the CDR3 is TGTGCCAGCTCACGATCGACAGGACAAAATGAAAAACTGTTTTTT. Translated, it gives CASSRSTGQNEKLFF.

The CDR3 sequence is CASSLEGRVNSPLHF. CDR3 sequence (DNA): TGTGCCAGCAGCTTGGAGGGCAGGGTGAATTCACCCCTCCACTTT. The rearrangement uses TRBV5-6 and TRBJ1-6; D is possibly TRBD1 (5 bases). Trimming removed 0 bases from V and 7 bases from J, with 11 bases in between. Germline lookup yields CDR1 SGHDT and CDR2 YYEEEE. This CDR3 has 15 residues.

With respect to this clone: At one of its ends the junction is not consistent with the germline gene, which may arise from a read error. The chain recombines TRBV30 with TRBJ2-4; TRBD2 matches at 9 bases. Germline assignment: CDR1 GTSNPN and CDR2 SVGIG (reference sequence). The CDR3 length is 14 residues. CDR3 DNA: TGTGCCTGCAGTGTAGCGGGGGCCGAAAACATTCAGTACTTC. This sequence encodes CACSVAGAENIQYF. The full variable domain, rest sourced from reference TRBV30 and TRBJ2-4, is SQTIHQWPATLVQPVGSPLSLECTVEGTSNPNLYWYRQAAGRGLQLLFYSVGIGQISSEVPQNLSASRPQDRQFILSSKKLLLSDSGFYLCACSVAGAENIQYFGAGTRLSVL.

This chain connects TRBV6-2 or TRBV6-3 to TRBJ1-2; unclear D gene. Germline CDR1 MNHEY, CDR2 SVGEGT. With 2 bases removed from V and 4 bases from J, the gap between germline ends came to 11 bases. The CDR3 runs to 14 residues. CDR3 in DNA: TGTGCCAGCAGTTACGCAGACACGCTCTATGGCTACACCTTC. It encodes CASSYADTLYGYTF.

As DNA, the CDR3 is TGTGCCAGAAGCTTGAAAACCGGGACATTCACAGATACGCAGTATTTT. As protein: CARSLKTGTFTDTQYF. The chain combines TRBV5-3 with TRBJ2-3, with D possibly TRBD1 on 6 matching bases. TRBV5-3 is designated an ORF whose function remains uncertain. Between the trimmed V and J ends, which lost 1 base and 2 bases, there was a span of 14 bases. The CDR3 is 16 residues long.

In this sample, this clone turned up once. The chain links TRBV21-1 to TRBJ2-1; TRBD1, the D gene given by the table, was not confirmed from the DNA. TRBV21-1 is marked as a pseudogene. The CDR3 is 19 residues long. CDR3 protein: CASSKSPIGEGAQDNEQFF. The CDR3 nucleotides read TGTGCCAGCAGCAAAAGCCCTATAGGGGAAGGGGCGCAAGACAATGAGCAGTTCTTC.

V is TRBV7-2 and J is TRBJ1-2; perhaps TRBD1 as D (6 bases). The V gene's germline CDR1 is SGHTA and CDR2 FQGNSA. The CDR3 has 15 amino acids. V was trimmed by 1 base and J by 8 bases, leaving 17 bases between them. The CDR3 DNA reads TGTGCCAGCAGCTTAGGGGGGGCATCCTCAAGGGGCTACACCTTC. Translating gives CASSLGGASSRGYTF.

This clone came up a few times. The rearrangement uses TRBV6-5 and TRBJ2-1; TRBD1 agrees at 9 bases. The V segment lost 0 bases and the J segment 6 bases; nucleotides outside the gene matches: 3. Germline V CDR1 and CDR2: MNHEY, SVGAGI. The CDR3 runs 15 residues. In DNA, the CDR3 is TGTGCCAGCAGTTACTCGAGACAGGGGGGCAATGAGCAGTTCTTC. It is translated as CASSYSRQGGNEQFF.

The gene calls are TRBV7-8 and TRBJ1-5, with D perhaps matching TRBD1 (5 bases). V gave up 6 bases and J gave up 3 bases, with 9 bases separating them. The CDR3 contains 13 residues. Germline loops: CDR1 SGHVS, CDR2 FQNEAQ. CDR3 protein: CASSLQDNQPQHF. Written as DNA, the CDR3 is TGTGCCAGCAGTCTACAGGACAATCAGCCCCAGCATTTT.

The chain employs TRBV5-1 and TRBJ1-6; D is unclear. The CDR3 is made up of 15 amino acids. Germline CDR1 reads SGHRS; CDR2 reads YFSETQ. Trimming shortened V by 7 bases and J by 8 bases, and 19 bases separated the two germline ends. The chain's CDR3 is CASSHLSGGHSPLHF. The DNA of the CDR3 is TGCGCCAGCTCTCACCTATCTGGAGGGCATTCACCCCTCCACTTT. The whole variable domain, filled in from reference TRBV5-1 and TRBJ1-6, reads KAGVTQTPRYLIKTRGQQVTLSCSPISGHRSVSWYQQTPGQGLQFLFEYFSETQRNKGNFPGRFSGRQFSNSRSEMNVSTLELGDSALYLCASSHLSGGHSPLHFGNGTRLTVT.

The V call is TRBV2, the J call TRBJ1-4; D is undetermined. The germline V and J ends were trimmed by 5 bases and 8 bases, with 18 bases remaining between them. The CDR3 totals 15 residues. CDR1 is SNHLY, CDR2 FYNNEI, per germline. This chain's CDR3 is CASSPTGLSGEKLFF. The CDR3 DNA sequence: TGTGCCAGCAGTCCGACCGGGCTTAGTGGAGAAAAACTGTTTTTT. Variable domain in full (rest from reference TRBV2 and TRBJ1-4): EPEVTQTPSHQVTQMGQEVILRCVPISNHLYFYWYRQILGQKVEFLVSFYNNEISEKSEIFDDQFSVERPDGSNFTLKIRSTKLEDSAMYFCASSPTGLSGEKLFFGSGTQLSVL.